The T cell receptor (beta chain) under discussion was sequenced for a study of cytomegalovirus exposure and HLA in healthy donors. Notes on the study in general: Other equally common chains were less clonally expanded than HLA-associated TCR beta chains, a later analysis showed. Only CMV serostatus was available as immune exposure information. Earlier results showed most TCR beta V segments being productive about 90% or about 30% of the time.

As regards this clone: The target antigen is unknown.

The PCR contained 60 Vbeta and 13 Jbeta primers. Data came from immunoSEQ multiplex PCR; TCRdb stores just in-frame clones and leaves some out. The data contain fewer than 150,000 clones, around 83% of them seen just once; the ten biggest clones take up over 6.5%. V was clipped by 5 bases and J by 7 bases, with 9 bases between them. This CDR3 has 10 residues. Germline CDR1 reads DFQATT; CDR2 reads SNEGSKA (reference sequence). The sequenced sample consisted of PBMCs. The chain carries TRBV20-1 and TRBJ2-7; D perhaps matches TRBD1 (5 bases). The source of this sequence is a woman aged 25 to 39 in good health and CMV-seropositive. The DNA of the CDR3 is TGCAGTGCTGTTCAGGGTGAGCAGTACTTC. Residues: CSAVQGEQYF.